This is a list of T cell receptor beta chains from one sample in a study of circulating and synovial CD4+ cells in juvenile arthritis. The table came from immunoSEQ multiplex PCR; TCRdb's copy has only in-frame clones and leaves some out. Of approximately 36,000 clones listed, approximately 96% were seen once; the top ten hold roughly 0.7%. Sequenced sample: CD4+ T cells from blood. The receptors stem from a human donor with juvenile idiopathic arthritis. Each CDR3 is given with its conserved first and last residue. The D gene is left open where the match is weak. Size values are once, few and many counts, or a class for expanded clones, and some rows have none.

J gene | D gene | clone size | V gene | CDR3 protein | CDR3 DNA
TRBJ1-3 | NA | NA | TRBV4-3 | CASSSGSSSGNTIYF | TGCGCCAGCAGCTCTGGGAGTTCCTCTGGAAACACCATATATTTT
TRBJ1-5 | TRBD1 | NA | TRBV6-5 | CASRAAGGYQPQHF | TGTGCCAGCAGAGCAGCAGGGGGCTATCAGCCCCAGCATTTT
TRBJ1-3 | NA | NA | TRBV5-4 | CASSPRGSGNTIYF | TGTGCCAGCAGCCCCAGGGGTTCTGGAAACACCATATATTTT
TRBJ1-2 | NA | once | TRBV9 | CASSEEGESGGYGYTF | TGTGCCAGCAGCGAAGAGGGGGAGTCCGGAGGATATGGCTACACCTTC
TRBJ1-2 | NA | NA | TRBV25-1 | CASSFRGGYGYTF | TGTGCCAGCAGTTTTAGGGGGGGCTATGGCTACACCTTC
TRBJ1-5 | NA | NA | TRBV4-2 | CASSQDRVGNQPQHF | TGTGCCAGCAGCCAAGACAGGGTGGGAAATCAGCCCCAGCATTTT
TRBJ1-5 | NA | NA | TRBV12-5 | CASGLESARERHF | TGTGCTAGTGGTTTGGAATCGGCTCGGGAGAGGCATTTT
TRBJ1-5 | NA | NA | TRBV4-3 | CASSQELWEAQHF | TGCGCCAGCAGCCAAGAATTATGGGAGGCCCAGCATTTT
TRBJ2-2 | TRBD2 | NA | TRBV10-3 | CAIRKTSGNGELFF | TGTGCCATCAGGAAGACTAGCGGGAACGGGGAGCTGTTTTTT
TRBJ2-7 | NA | NA | TRBV18 | CASSPANYEQYF | TGTGCCAGCTCACCAGCGAACTACGAGCAGTACTTC
TRBJ1-1 | NA | NA | TRBV5-5 | CASSLEVLGGLDTEAFF | TGTGCCAGCAGCTTGGAGGTACTTGGAGGCCTGGACACTGAAGCTTTCTTT
TRBJ1-5 | NA | NA | TRBV30 | CAWSVAGNQPQHF | TGTGCCTGGAGTGTTGCGGGCAATCAGCCCCAGCATTTT
TRBJ1-2 | NA | NA | TRBV30 | CACKGGQGTWAHEGYTF | TGTGCCTGTAAAGGGGGTCAGGGCACCTGGGCGCATGAAGGCTACACCTTC
TRBJ1-1 | NA | once | TRBV10-2 | CASSEGRGTEAFF | TGCGCCAGCAGTGAGGGGCGAGGGACTGAAGCTTTCTTT
TRBJ1-2 | TRBD1 | NA | TRBV19 | CASSRVTGGYGYTF | TGTGCCAGTAGTAGGGTGACAGGGGGCTATGGCTACACCTTC
TRBJ1-6 | TRBD1 | NA | TRBV2 | CASSGGTVNSPLHF | TGTGCCAGCAGTGGAGGGACAGTCAATTCACCCCTCCACTTT
TRBJ2-1 | NA | NA | TRBV4-1 | CASSRLIAQGPEQFF | TGCGCCAGCAGCCGCCTGATAGCACAGGGTCCTGAGCAGTTCTTC
TRBJ1-6 | TRBD1 | NA | TRBV5-1 | CASSLAGTGHNSPLHF | TGCGCCAGCAGCTTGGCTGGGACAGGTCATAATTCACCCCTCCACTTT
TRBJ1-4 | NA | NA | TRBV4-3 | CASSQESGDEKLFF | TGCGCCAGCAGCCAAGAGTCAGGGGATGAAAAACTGTTTTTT
TRBJ2-2 | NA | NA | TRBV25-1 | CASSASGTGELFF | TGTGCCAGCAGTGCCTCGGGGACCGGGGAGCTGTTTTTT